These 11 T cell receptor beta chains share one sample of origin, sequenced in a study of T cell responses to AZD1222 COVID-19 vaccine. Measured with immunoSEQ multiplex PCR; TCRdb has only the in-frame clones, and not every one. The table shows roughly 100,000 clones, with about nine tenths occurring only once. This specimen was peripheral blood, taken 28 days after the second dose of the MenACWY control vaccine. The receptors come from an adult who received the MenACWY meningococcal vaccine as a control.

Only one count was recorded for this clone. The J gene is TRBJ2-1, the V gene TRBV19; TRBD2 might be the D (5 bases). Germline lookup yields CDR1 LNHDA and CDR2 SQIVND (reference sequence). The CDR3 runs to 13 residues. V was shortened by 5 bases and J by 6 bases, with 11 bases between the two germline ends. The chain's CDR3 is CASSSLLGNEQFF. The CDR3 DNA is TGTGCCAGTAGTTCACTACTAGGCAATGAGCAGTTCTTC.

This clone was seen just once. The chain recombines TRBV10-2 with TRBJ2-5; D might be TRBD2 (5 bases). Germline CDR1 and CDR2: WSHSY and SAAADI. V lost 6 bases and J lost 5, with 7 bases in between. The length of the CDR3 is 11 residues. Here the CDR3 DNA reads TGCGCCAGCAGCCCGGGGGAGACCCAGTACTTC. Residues: CASSPGETQYF.

The chain links TRBV6-4 to TRBJ2-1; 8 positions agree with TRBD2. Germline V CDR1 and CDR2: MRHNA, SNTAGT. The CDR3 covers 13 residues. The trim removed 6 bases at V and 8 bases at J, leaving 6 bases unmatched. This CDR3 is CASRRGAEDEQFF. The CDR3 DNA sequence: TGTGCCAGCAGGCGGGGGGCGGAGGATGAGCAGTTCTTC.

V and J are TRBV29-1 and TRBJ1-5; D call uncertain. The CDR3 runs to 13 residues. Germline assignment: CDR1 SQVTM and CDR2 ANQGSEA. Trimming left V 6 bases short and J 2 bases short, with 11 bases between. The CDR3 region has the DNA TGCAGCGTGATAGACAAACGCAATCAGCCCCAGCATTTT. The encoded protein is CSVIDKRNQPQHF.

The rearrangement links TRBV3-1 (or the pseudogene TRBV3-2) to TRBJ2-2; 9 nucleotides agree with TRBD1. Germline CDR1 reads LGHDT; CDR2 reads YNNKEL (reference sequence). The junction had 11 bases not matched to a gene; V was cut back by 3 bases and J by 6 bases. This CDR3 is 17 amino acids long. The CDR3 DNA sequence: TGTGCCAGCAGCCACGAAACCGGGACAGGGTCCCCCGGGGAGCTGTTTTTT. Its translation is CASSHETGTGSPGELFF.

The chain is built from TRBV19 and TRBJ2-3, with 9 nucleotides matching TRBD1. This CDR3 is 14 amino acids long. Per the germline V gene, CDR1 is LNHDA and CDR2 is SQIVND (reference sequence). With 4 bases clipped from V and 4 bases from J, the junction kept 3 bases outside the gene matches. CDR3 coding DNA: TGTGCCAGTAGTAAGGACAGGGGCGCAGATACGCAGTATTTT. It yields the protein CASSKDRGADTQYF.

V and J are TRBV2 and TRBJ2-1; unclear D gene. There are 15 residues in the CDR3. V shed 6 bases and J shed 2 bases, with 14 bases lying between them. CDR1 SNHLY and CDR2 FYNNEI come from the germline V gene. In DNA, the CDR3 is TGTGCCAGCAGGCCTACATCGGGTGCCTACAATGAGCAGTTCTTC. Translation gives CASRPTSGAYNEQFF.

V gene TRBV19 combines with J gene TRBJ2-7; TRBD1 matches 9 bases. The CDR3 has 17 residues. CDR1 is LNHDA, CDR2 SQIVND, per germline (reference sequence). With 2 bases clipped from V and 5 bases from J, the junction kept 13 bases outside the gene matches. Here the CDR3 DNA reads TGTGCCAGTAGTATATTATCGACAGGGGGATACTTTAACGAGCAGTACTTC. Translation gives CASSILSTGGYFNEQYF.

The chain is built from TRBV5-1 and TRBJ1-5, with D hard to call. Trimming cost V 0 bases and J 4 bases, with 14 bases left between them. CDR3 length equals 16 residues. Germline loops: CDR1 SGHRS, CDR2 YFSETQ. The CDR3 sequence is CASSLEAGDGNQPQHF. DNA for the CDR3: TGCGCCAGCAGCTTGGAGGCAGGAGACGGGAATCAGCCCCAGCATTTT.

V gene TRBV5-1 combines with J gene TRBJ2-7; TRBD1 matches at 10 bases. Losses at the gene ends were 3 bases for V and 3 bases for J; bases not matched to a gene: 3. CDR3 length equals 14 residues. Germline CDR1 is SGHRS and CDR2 is YFSETQ. CDR3 DNA: TGCGCCAGCAGCTCCGGGACAGGGGACTACGAGCAGTACTTC. Translating it yields CASSSGTGDYEQYF.

This clone showed up just once. The CDR3 reads CASSFSQGQETQYF. Here the CDR3 DNA reads TGTGCCAGCAGCTTCTCCCAGGGTCAAGAGACCCAGTACTTC. The chain carries TRBV11-2 and TRBJ2-5; perhaps TRBD1 as D (5 bases). The V gene lost 3 bases and the J gene lost 2 bases, with 10 bases spanning the gap. This CDR3 spans 14 amino acids. Germline V lookup: CDR1 SGHAT, CDR2 FQNNGV.